Here is one TCR beta chain with its context. Its cognate antigen is unknown. The data were obtained in a study of blood T cells in healthy people across ages. The study's findings and limits: In the absence of known donor CMV status, changes in expanded clonotypes were possibly confounded. Roughly linear declines in TCR beta diversity per million T cells occurred with age. Long-lived and aged donors differed, with more naive CD4+ cells and higher diversity in the long-lived.

Looked up from germline, CDR1 is SGHRS and CDR2 is YFSETQ. The CDR3 consists of 18 residues. A J-beta primer mix and a sample-barcoded 5' primer were used in a second PCR of about 7 to 12 cycles. The template-switch adaptor was a 5' adaptor with 12 random nucleotides. It tagged each cDNA molecule. A single record per CDR3 protein comes from TCRdb applying MiXCR to the 5' RACE reads. The sample has 650,000 to 800,000 distinct CDR3 sequences, roughly 44% seen once. The source material was blood. The chain employs TRBV5-1 and TRBJ2-1; 9 nucleotides line up with TRBD2. The last part of the DNA fits TRBJ2-7 better; the J call may be wrong. The receptor was derived from a man aged 55 to 70 in good health. As DNA, the CDR3 is TGCGCCAGCAGCGAATCCACTAGCGGGCCCCTCTCCTACAATGAGCAGTACTTC. It specifies CASSESTSGPLSYNEQYF.